This T cell receptor (beta chain) was recorded in a study of T cell responses to AZD1222 COVID-19 vaccine. Using immunoSEQ multiplex PCR, the repertoire was profiled, and TCRdb retains in-frame clones only, with some absent. The repertoire holds around 180,000 clones, with about nine tenths as singletons. Study findings and constraints: At study baseline, merely over 5 AZD1222 recipients were seropositive. Donors, mostly white British, included more females; clonal diversity was possibly underestimated. Reportedly, close to half of spike-specific TCRs are directed against unmutated variant regions. Vaccine-associated CD4 TCRs ranged over spike, dominating at 160-218 and 743-854.

On this clone itself: Its antigen is not known.

The germline V gene has CDR1 SGHRS and CDR2 YFSETQ. J gave up 3 bases and V 4 bases, and 3 bases lay outside the gene matches. The CDR3 length is 14 residues. This TCR was recovered from an adult in good health. The sequenced sample was peripheral blood, obtained on day 0 of AZD1222 vaccination. The chain combines TRBV5-1 with TRBJ2-7; TRBD2 matches at 11 bases. DNA of the CDR3: TGCGCCAGCAGCCGAGGGACTAGCGGCTACGAGCAGTACTTC. The encoded protein is CASSRGTSGYEQYF.